Each of the 21 T cell receptor beta chains below was sequenced from the same sample in a study of CD8+CD57+ T cells in acquired aplastic anemia. Profiling that covered TCR beta VDJ and CDR3 relied on genomic DNA as its template. Each CDR3 protein gets one entry after TCRdb re-called the reads with MiXCR. The sample has some 180,000 distinct CDR3 sequences, 45% to 60% seen once. Previously, flow cytometry had revealed CD8+CD57+ cell expansion in the patients chosen for sequencing. The sample comprised sorted CD4+, CD8+, or CD8+CD57+ T cells (not recorded which) from PBMCs. These receptor sequences come from a human donor with aplastic anemia.

V gene TRBV2 combines with J gene TRBJ1-5; no reliable D call. The length of the CDR3 is 13 residues. Looked up from germline, CDR1 is SNHLY and CDR2 is FYNNEI. V dropped 2 bases and J dropped 7 bases, with 9 bases sitting between them. This CDR3 reads CASSERERQPQHF. As DNA, the CDR3 is TGTGCCAGCAGTGAAAGGGAAAGACAGCCCCAGCATTTT.

The chain is built from TRBV12-3 or TRBV12-4 and TRBJ1-2; possible D gene TRBD1, 5 bases. The CDR3 length is 14 residues. Trimming left V 5 bases short and J 2 bases short, with 12 bases between. The CDR3 sequence is CASSGGAGNYGYTF. The CDR3 nucleotides are TGTGCCAGCAGTGGTGGGGCAGGGAACTATGGCTACACCTTC.

This chain uses TRBV7-2 with TRBJ1-1; D gene uncertain. CDR3 length equals 13 residues. Germline loops: CDR1 SGHTA, CDR2 FQGNSA. The V and J ends lost 1 base and 6 bases respectively, with 9 bases between them. CDR3 residues: CASSLDWKAEAFF. The CDR3 coding sequence is TGTGCCAGCAGCTTAGACTGGAAGGCTGAAGCTTTCTTT.

This sequence joins TRBV7-9 and TRBJ1-2; 10 bases map to TRBD1. Germline V gives CDR1 SEHNR, CDR2 FQNEAQ (reference sequence). J lost 8 bases, V lost 8 bases, and 14 bases had no gene match. This CDR3 spans 15 amino acids. The DNA for the CDR3 is TGTGCCAGCCAAGACTCAGGACAGGGGGGAGCAGGCTACACCTTC. This translates into CASQDSGQGGAGYTF.

The chain combines TRBV18 with TRBJ2-7; possible D gene TRBD1, 5 bases. V was pared by 3 bases and J by 6 bases, with 12 bases between. The CDR3 is 13 residues long. Germline V CDR1 and CDR2: KGHSH, LQKENI. Here the CDR3 reads CASSPAQGSEQYF. CDR3 bases: TGTGCCAGCTCACCGGCCCAGGGATCCGAGCAGTACTTC.

The chain couples TRBV11-1 to TRBJ1-6; 9 bases are a match to TRBD1. Germline V gene sequence: CDR1 SGHAT, CDR2 FQDESV (reference sequence). The J segment lost 10 bases and the V segment lost 4 bases, leaving 11 bases of the junction unmatched. The CDR3 runs 16 residues. In nucleotides, the CDR3 is TGTGCCAGCAGCTCAACGACACAGGGGGCAAAGTCACCCCTCCACTTT. Protein: CASSSTTQGAKSPLHF.

The V gene is TRBV28, the J gene TRBJ1-1; TRBD1 agrees at 8 bases. This CDR3 contains 18 residues. In germline, CDR1 is MDHEN, CDR2 SYDVKM. V gave up 3 bases and J gave up 4 bases; unmatched junction bases: 16. DNA for the CDR3: TGTGCCAGCAGTTTGCCCGACAGGGGTTGGCGGATCGGCACTGAAGCTTTCTTT. The encoded protein is CASSLPDRGWRIGTEAFF.

This clonotype was seen a few times. The chain joins TRBV18 to TRBJ2-7; D possibly uses TRBD1 or TRBD2 (5 bases each). The CDR3 runs 14 residues. Germline values: CDR1 KGHSH, CDR2 LQKENI. V shed 3 bases and J shed 6 bases, with 15 bases lying between them. Here the CDR3 reads CASSPYRGVGEQYF. CDR3 sequence (DNA): TGTGCCAGCTCACCGTACCGAGGGGTCGGCGAGCAGTACTTC. The entire variable domain, with the rest obtained from reference TRBV18 and TRBJ2-7, is as follows: NAGVMQNPRHLVRRRGQEARLRCSPMKGHSHVYWYRQLPEEGLKFMVYLQKENIIDESGMPKERFSAEFPKEGPSILRIQQVVRGDSAAYFCASSPYRGVGEQYFGPGTRLTVT.

The genes are TRBV14 and TRBJ1-3; D uncertain. In germline, CDR1 is SGHDN, CDR2 FVKESK. The CDR3 is 14 amino acids. V lost 3 bases and J lost 9, with 15 bases in between. CDR3 bases: TGTGCCAGCAGCCACCGACTCGAGGAATTCACCATATATTTT. It specifies CASSHRLEEFTIYF.

J is TRBJ2-5 and V is TRBV9; TRBD2 aligns across 7 bases. Germline assignment: CDR1 SGDLS and CDR2 YYNGEE. Trimming cost V 3 bases and J 9 bases; bases outside gene matches: 8. The CDR3 sequence is 13 residues long. DNA of the CDR3: TGTGCCAGCAGCGCTAGGCTAGCGGAGGCCCAGTACTTC. This translates into CASSARLAEAQYF.

This clonotype was observed at least ten times. The genes are TRBV3-1 and TRBJ1-6; no reliable D call. The V end was cut by 1 base, the J end by 6 bases, with 10 bases between. Germline CDR1 LGHDT, CDR2 YNNKEL (reference sequence). This CDR3 is 15 amino acids long. The CDR3 DNA follows: TGTGCCAGCAGCCAAGTCCGGGGTGCTAATTCACCCCTCCACTTT. Protein: CASSQVRGANSPLHF.

This clonotype showed up just once. This chain joins TRBV14 and TRBJ2-5; D gene unclear. The CDR3 length is 12 residues. Germline V lookup: CDR1 SGHDN, CDR2 FVKESK. V was clipped by 3 bases and J by 2 bases, with 4 bases between them. CDR3 protein: CASSQLQETQYF. DNA for the CDR3: TGTGCCAGCAGCCAGCTACAAGAGACCCAGTACTTC.

This chain uses TRBV4-3 with TRBJ2-7, with TRBD1 matching 8 bases. This CDR3 comprises 15 residues. The germline CDR1 and CDR2 sequences are LGHNA and YSLEER. V was clipped by 0 bases and J by 7 bases; unmatched bases: 8. The CDR3 region has the DNA TGCGCCAGCAGCCAAGATTTGGACAGGGAGCGTGAGCAGTACTTC. It encodes CASSQDLDREREQYF.

This clonotype was picked up a small number of times. The CDR3 is CASSLVKGTGINEQYF. CDR3 DNA sequence: TGCGCCAGCAGCTTAGTTAAGGGGACAGGTATCAACGAGCAGTACTTC. The chain has TRBV5-1 and TRBJ2-7, with 8 bases matching TRBD1. In germline, CDR1 is SGHRS, CDR2 YFSETQ. The CDR3 consists of 16 residues. J was trimmed by 5 bases and V by 2 bases; bases with no gene match: 12. The full variable domain, with the rest looked up from reference TRBV5-1 and TRBJ2-7, is KAGVTQTPRYLIKTRGQQVTLSCSPISGHRSVSWYQQTPGQGLQFLFEYFSETQRNKGNFPGRFSGRQFSNSRSEMNVSTLELGDSALYLCASSLVKGTGINEQYFGPGTRLTVT.

The chain joins TRBV19 to TRBJ1-5; 9 bases align to TRBD1. Looked up from germline, CDR1 is LNHDA and CDR2 is SQIVND (reference sequence). The junction had 2 bases not matched to a gene; V was cut back by 6 bases and J by 2 bases. This CDR3 spans 14 amino acids. CDR3 in amino acids: CASRWTGGNQPQHF. Written as DNA, the CDR3 is TGTGCCAGTAGGTGGACAGGGGGCAATCAGCCCCAGCATTTT. The full variable domain, in which reference TRBV19 and TRBJ1-5 provide the parts outside the CDR3, is DGGITQSPKYLFRKEGQNVTLSCEQNLNHDAMYWYRQDPGQGLRLIYYSQIVNDFQKGDIAEGYSVSREKKESFPLTVTSAQKNPTAFYLCASRWTGGNQPQHFGDGTRLSIL.

The rearrangement links TRBV20-1 to TRBJ1-2; D is possibly TRBD1 (6 bases). The germline CDR1 and CDR2 sequences are DFQATT and SNEGSKA (reference sequence). The CDR3 sequence is 13 residues long. V lost 0 bases and J lost 5, with 10 bases in between. The CDR3, as DNA: TGCAGTGCTAGAGAGGGGGCCCCGTATGGCTACACCTTC. As protein: CSAREGAPYGYTF.

This clonotype was observed many times. The gene calls are TRBV19 and TRBJ2-3; TRBD2 agrees at 9 bases. The CDR3 consists of 13 residues. The V and J ends lost 4 bases and 6 bases, in that order; junction bases with no gene match: 2. The germline CDR1 and CDR2 sequences are LNHDA and SQIVND (reference sequence). CDR3 nucleotides: TGTGCCAGTAGTAGCGGGGGGGGGGATACGCAGTATTTT. Protein: CASSSGGGDTQYF.

As regards this clonotype: A junction boundary mismatches the germline segment, possibly from a read error. The chain recombines TRBV2 with TRBJ1-4, with 7 bases identical to TRBD1. Germline lookup yields CDR1 SNHLY and CDR2 FYNNEI. The CDR3 covers 13 residues. CDR3 residues: CASSRGENEKPFF. DNA of the CDR3: TGTGCCAGCAGCAGGGGGGAAAATGAAAAACCGTTCTTT.

In this sample, this clonotype turned up many times. The V and J genes are TRBV19 and TRBJ1-2; D gene ambiguous. V was trimmed by 4 bases and J by 8 bases, leaving 11 bases between them. This CDR3 contains 12 residues. Germline lookup yields CDR1 LNHDA and CDR2 SQIVND (reference sequence). The CDR3 protein is CASSKAEGGYTF. The CDR3 bases are TGTGCCAGTAGTAAAGCGGAGGGAGGCTACACCTTC.

The V gene is TRBV9, the J gene TRBJ2-7; perhaps TRBD2 as D (5 bases). With 8 bases removed from V and 5 bases from J, the gap between germline ends came to 11 bases. Germline CDR1 and CDR2: SGDLS and YYNGEE. CDR3 length equals 11 residues. The CDR3 sequence is CARILVDEQYF. The CDR3 region has the DNA TGTGCCAGGATACTAGTCGACGAGCAGTACTTC.

This clonotype was detected many times. Compared with germline, one end of the junction differs, possibly owing to a read error. The V and J genes are TRBV4-1 and TRBJ2-3; 7 nucleotides align to TRBD2. This CDR3 comprises 15 residues. The germline V gene has CDR1 MGHRA and CDR2 YSYEKL. The chain's CDR3 is CASSQEVAGVDTQYF. CDR3 coding DNA: TGCGCCAGCAGTCAAGAGGTGGCGGGGGTGGATACGCAGTATTTT.